This TCR beta chain derives from a study of neurological immune-mediated disorders. This clonotype was detected ten times or more. The ends lost 6 bases at V and 8 bases at J; junction bases unmatched: 8. Per germline, CDR1 MDHEN and CDR2 SYDVKM. The CDR3 is 13 residues long. With 10-nucleotide random UMIs included, cDNA was synthesized by 5'RACE. Per sequencing run, 15-18 subjects together gave over 160 million TCR-beta sequences. TCRdb reanalysed the 5' RACE reads using MiXCR and keeps one entry per CDR3 protein. Counted here are around 16,000 distinct CDR3 sequences, roughly 3.5% occurring once; the ten biggest clones make up around 21%.

The sequence derives from a woman between 40 and 55 years old in good health. The J gene is TRBJ1-2, the V gene TRBV28; 8 positions agree with TRBD1. The material sequenced was CD8+ T cells from blood. The chain's CDR3 is CASRSTGEAGYTF. The CDR3 DNA sequence: TGTGCCAGCAGGTCGACAGGGGAGGCGGGCTACACCTTC.